This T cell receptor beta chain was documented in a study of CD8+CD57+ T cells in acquired aplastic anemia. Study background: As sequenced from healthy donors, CD4+ cells averaged about 11 million reads.

With regard to this clonotype: Its specificity is not known.

V lost 5 bases to trimming and J lost 6 bases, with 16 bases between them. The V gene's germline CDR1 is DFQATT and CDR2 SNEGSKA (reference sequence). CDR3 length: 13 residues. For CDR3 and TCR beta VDJ profiling, genomic DNA was the template used. One entry per CDR3 protein results from TCRdb running MiXCR on the reads. The sample contains about 180,000 distinct CDR3 sequences, approximately 49% of which appear only once. The study, taken as a whole, reports: Patients were compared with controls for CD8+ Simpson's diversity, and no significant difference emerged. Sharing between patients and controls was observed for twenty-nine CD8+ CDR3 sequences.

The V gene is TRBV20-1, the J gene TRBJ1-1; weak D call: TRBD1 (5 bases). The origin of this receptor is a human donor in good health. Material for sequencing was sorted CD4+, CD8+, or CD8+CD57+ T cells (not recorded which) from PBMCs. DNA of the CDR3: TGCAGTGCTTTACCCGGGACCATCGCTGAAGCTTTCTTT. The encoded protein is CSALPGTIAEAFF.